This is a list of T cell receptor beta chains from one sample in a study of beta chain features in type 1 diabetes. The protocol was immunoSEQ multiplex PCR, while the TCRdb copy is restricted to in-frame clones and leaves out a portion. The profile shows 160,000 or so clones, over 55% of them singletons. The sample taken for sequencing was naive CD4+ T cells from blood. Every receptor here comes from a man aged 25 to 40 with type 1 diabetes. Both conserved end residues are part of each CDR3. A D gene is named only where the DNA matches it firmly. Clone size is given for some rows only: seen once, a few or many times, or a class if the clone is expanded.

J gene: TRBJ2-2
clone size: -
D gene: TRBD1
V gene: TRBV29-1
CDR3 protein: CSAARTGVVGELFF
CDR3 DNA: TGCAGCGCCGCCCGGACAGGGGTTGTCGGGGAGCTGTTTTTT

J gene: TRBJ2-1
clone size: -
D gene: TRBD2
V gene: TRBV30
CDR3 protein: CAWSPRTSGGLHNEQFF
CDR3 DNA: TGTGCCTGGAGTCCCCGGACTAGCGGGGGCCTACACAATGAGCAGTTCTTC

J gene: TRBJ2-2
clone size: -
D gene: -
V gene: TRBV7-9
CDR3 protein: CASSPGHGELFF
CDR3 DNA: TGTGCCAGCAGCCCAGGGCATGGGGAGCTGTTTTTT

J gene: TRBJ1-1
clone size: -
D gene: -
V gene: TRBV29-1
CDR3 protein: CSAFQAMNTEAFF
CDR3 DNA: TGCAGCGCTTTCCAGGCAATGAACACTGAAGCTTTCTTT

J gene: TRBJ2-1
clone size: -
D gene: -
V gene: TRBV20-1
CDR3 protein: CSASDSNEQFF
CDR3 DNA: TGCAGTGCTAGCGACTCTAATGAGCAGTTCTTC

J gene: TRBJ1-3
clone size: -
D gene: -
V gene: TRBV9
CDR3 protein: CASSVDGYVSGNTIYF
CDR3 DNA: TGTGCCAGCAGCGTAGACGGATACGTCTCTGGAAACACCATATATTTT

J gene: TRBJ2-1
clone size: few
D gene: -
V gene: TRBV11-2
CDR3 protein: CASSPPFRDVHTYNEQFF
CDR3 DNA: TGTGCCAGCAGCCCACCTTTCAGGGACGTGCATACCTACAATGAGCAGTTCTTC

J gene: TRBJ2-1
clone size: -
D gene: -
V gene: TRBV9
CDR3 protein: CASSVGVSYNEQFF
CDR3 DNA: TGTGCCAGCAGCGTAGGCGTCTCCTACAATGAGCAGTTCTTC

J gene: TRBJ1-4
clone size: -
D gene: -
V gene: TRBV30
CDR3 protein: CAWSVLGSNEKLFF
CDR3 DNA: TGTGCCTGGAGTGTACTTGGGAGCAATGAAAAACTGTTTTTT

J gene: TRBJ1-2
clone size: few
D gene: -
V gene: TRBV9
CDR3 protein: CASSVVSGPTNYGYTF
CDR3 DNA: TGTGCCAGCAGCGTAGTTTCAGGTCCTACTAACTATGGCTACACCTTC

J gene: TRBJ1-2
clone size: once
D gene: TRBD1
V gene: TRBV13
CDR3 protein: CASSRQGGYTF
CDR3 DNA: TGTGCCAGCAGCCGACAGGGCGGCTACACCTTC

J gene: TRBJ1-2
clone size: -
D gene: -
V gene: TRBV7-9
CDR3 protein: CASSFRDHDGYTF
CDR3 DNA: TGTGCCAGCAGCTTTAGGGACCATGATGGCTACACCTTC

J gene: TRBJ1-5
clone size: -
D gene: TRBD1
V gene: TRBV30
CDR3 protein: CAWDRGDQPQHF
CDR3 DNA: TGTGCCTGGGACAGGGGGGATCAGCCCCAGCATTTT